This paragraph reports one TCR beta chain. Its antigen is undetermined. The data stem from a study of T cell repertoires in cytomegalovirus infection. Study results and caveats: There were carriers of CMV plus the relevant HLA, and cumulative public TCR beta family frequency identified them. Clonotype analysis showed dominance of the ex vivo response by HLA-C-restricted CMV-specific TCR beta clonotypes.

The CDR3 has 14 amino acids. Trimming left V 7 bases short and J 5 bases short, with 18 bases between. CDR1 and CDR2 (germline): MNHEY, SMNVEV (reference sequence). Via MiXCR, TCRdb re-called the reads, giving one row per CDR3 protein. In the table there are roughly 280,000 distinct CDR3 sequences, roughly an eighth of which are singletons. The sample consisted of PBMCs. This chain joins TRBV27 and TRBJ2-7; maybe TRBD1 (6 bases). This sequence originates from a human donor in good health (CMV status not recorded). Some clones in this sample may be carry-over from other donors' samples. CDR3 in DNA: TGTGCCAGCAATTCAGGGACAAGGAACGACGAGCAGTACTTC. It yields the protein CASNSGTRNDEQYF.